One sample yielded the 2 T cell receptor beta chains listed below, sequenced in a study of early T cells in non-severe SARS-CoV-2 infection (dated by TCRdb to the early 2020s). The method was 5' RACE. The instrument given in TCRdb is NextSeq 500. The public reads were run again by TCRdb, first through fastp at Q25 and then through MiXCR, and only productive beta chains were kept. CDR3 protein sequences are deduplicated, and each keeps its most common genes and DNA. Here the sample has about 49,000 distinct CDR3 sequences; around 6.5% occur a single time. The ten biggest clones cover roughly 2.8% of the sample. The material sequenced was whole blood, taken at baseline. These receptors originate from an adult who was a healthcare worker with PCR-confirmed SARS-CoV-2 infection or an uninfected control (not recorded which).

In nucleotides, the CDR3 is TGTGCCAGTAGTATTTGGTTGGGGGCGAGGAGTACGGCTAATGAAAAACTGTTTTTT. Protein sequence: CASSIWLGARSTANEKLFF. J is TRBJ1-4 and V is TRBV19; weak D call: TRBD1 (6 bases). Germline V CDR1 and CDR2: LNHDA, SQIVND (reference sequence). This CDR3 region has 19 residues. V was pared by 3 bases and J by 3 bases, with 23 bases between.

Many counts were recorded for this clonotype. The gene calls are TRBV20-1 and TRBJ1-5; tentatively, D is TRBD1 (5 bases). The length of the CDR3 is 14 residues. Between the trimmed V and J ends, which lost 3 bases and 1 base, there was a span of 10 bases. The germline gives CDR1 DFQATT, CDR2 SNEGSKA (reference sequence). The CDR3 reads CSASPEGSNQPQHF. The DNA of the CDR3 is TGCAGTGCTAGTCCCGAGGGGAGCAATCAGCCCCAGCATTTT.